Listed here are 4 T cell receptor beta chains from one sample, sequenced in a study of blood T cell repertoires in COVID-19. The repertoire was sequenced with immunoSEQ multiplex PCR; TCRdb's copy has only in-frame clones and lacks some. Of more than 85,000 clones listed, roughly 76% were seen once; the top ten hold 6.5% to 8.5%. Sequencing was carried out using peripheral blood. These receptors were collected from a woman aged 55-75 years with acute or convalescent COVID-19.

The chain has TRBV5-1 and TRBJ2-7; TRBD1 is a possible D gene (6 bases). The V gene lost 4 bases and the J gene lost 7 bases, with 18 bases spanning the gap. The CDR3 length is 14 residues. Germline CDR1 and CDR2: SGHRS and YFSETQ. In nucleotides, the CDR3 is TGCGCCAGCAGCCCGCGAATCTCAGGGGAAGAGCAGTACTTC. Translated: CASSPRISGEEQYF.

Concerning this clone itself: At the DNA level, this CDR3 is encoded by other sequences in the same sample as well. The rearrangement uses TRBV7-9 and TRBJ1-2, with D hard to call. This CDR3 comprises 13 residues. In germline, CDR1 is SEHNR, CDR2 FQNEAQ (reference sequence). V shed 1 base and J shed 4 bases, with 7 bases lying between them. Here the CDR3 reads CASSLDSFYGYTF. CDR3 nucleotide sequence: TGTGCCAGCAGCTTAGACAGTTTCTATGGCTACACCTTC.

V usage is TRBV19 and J usage is TRBJ2-2, with D tentatively TRBD2 (6 bases). CDR3 length: 16 amino acids. CDR1 is LNHDA and CDR2 is SQIVND in the germline V gene (reference sequence). V lost 6 bases and J lost 6, with 20 bases in between. This CDR3 reads CASSRGLSAVAGELFF. The CDR3 nucleotides are TGTGCCAGTAGCCGGGGACTTTCAGCTGTGGCCGGGGAGCTGTTTTTT.

This chain connects TRBV7-2 to TRBJ2-7; a possible D gene is TRBD1 (6 bases). Trimming left V 2 bases short and J 5 bases short, with 10 bases between. This CDR3 has 13 amino acids. Germline V gives CDR1 SGHTA, CDR2 FQGNSA. In nucleotides, the CDR3 is TGTGCCAGCAGCTTAACCAGGGGCCACGAGCAGTACTTC. It yields the protein CASSLTRGHEQYF.